Sequencing of this T cell receptor (beta chain) was carried out in a study of tumor and adjacent non-tumor tissue in lung cancer (dated by TCRdb to 2017 to 2018). Broadly, across the study: By cancer type, the cohort comprised about 13 adenocarcinoma patients, a couple of squamous cell carcinoma patients and 1 small cell lung cancer patient. Ages among the roughly 15 patients ranged from roughly 31 to 76 years, there were approximately 10 men and 5 women, and disease was at TNM stage I to III. A total of some 130,000,000 productive TCRbeta reads were generated by sequencing, corresponding to an average of approximately 4.5 million reads per sample. For each patient, one tumor sample and one normal lung sample were taken, giving around 31 paired specimens that underwent TCRbeta CDR3 sequencing. The study compared bulk TCRbeta repertoires between lung tumor tissue and matched distant non-tumor lung tissue from approximately 14 lung cancer patients.

A word on this clonotype: Its antigen is not yet known. A junction boundary mismatches the germline segment, possibly from a read error.

The CDR3, cysteine through phenylalanine, is 15 amino acids long. The kept DNA is CDR3 alone, 45 bases in frame from the first base. Sequences ENHRY (CDR1) and SYGVKD (CDR2) are obtained from the germline V gene. What the work shows at the level of the full study, not this receptor alone: The sequencing platform is not named in the methods, and unique molecular identifiers are not mentioned. Because peripheral blood was not sequenced, blood TCRbeta repertoires in the lung cancer patients of the study were not examined. Only around 14 patients were in the cohort, and the authors stated that larger samples and more detailed clinical data are needed. TCR diversity (inverse Simpson) was significantly higher in tumor than in normal lung tissue (about 400 vs 180, P = 0.0075, Mann-Whitney U test). Younger patients had significantly higher TCR diversity, and higher tumor TCR diversity was associated with shorter overall and disease-free survival. In normal lung, the top 100 clones accounted for a significantly larger cumulative share of the repertoire than in tumor tissue.

Libraries came from multiplex PCR. Sequenced using an Illumina HiSeq 2500. TCRbeta libraries were constructed through three rounds of nested PCR with primers (Table S4) according to protocols adapted from ARM-PCR. Before sequencing, PCR products of 200-500 bp were excised from the gel and purified with the QIAquick gel extraction kit. The authors processed their data as follows. Trimmomatic was used to clean the reads, FLASH merged the cleaned reads into complete CDR3 sequences, and MiTCR assigned the sequences to V(D)J germline segments. Clonal diversity was computed as the inverse Simpson's index with VDJtools. A read counted as productive if the sequence was in-frame and lacked a premature stop codon. The public reads were quality trimmed at Q25 with fastp and then assembled into clones with MiXCR by TCRdb, keeping productive beta chains. CDR3 protein sequences are deduplicated, and each keeps its most common genes and DNA. TCRdb's processing, not the authors', yielded these V and J calls. Here the sample has some 95,000 distinct CDR3 sequences; 80% occur a single time. The ten largest clonotypes hold under 40% of the sample.

RNA was isolated from bulk unsorted tissue, and RNA quality was assessed with a NanoDrop ND-1000 and an Agilent 2100. Distant non-tumor tissue taken more than 3 cm from the tumor edge was used as the normal lung sample. Donors were newly diagnosed lung cancer patients admitted for thoracic surgery in China between August and November 2014, without prior chemotherapy. Patients who had received previous radiotherapy or chemotherapy, or who had another concurrent cancer, were excluded from the study. Surgical tissue pieces of 1-2 cm3 were preserved in RNAlater solution and were kept at -80 degrees C until use.

The sample was distant non-tumor lung tissue. This chain is built from TRBV10-3 and TRBJ2-1; tentative D gene TRBD2, with 6 bases matching. The clonotype originates from a man in his 60s with small cell lung cancer. The nucleotide sequence reads as follows: TGTGCCATCAGTGACCCACCAGGCGGGAAAGATGAGGAGGTCTTC. It is translated as CAISDPPGGKDEEVF.